The 2 T cell receptor beta chains below all came from one sample that was sequenced in a study of shared clonotypes between healthy human individuals. Clones were read by immunoSEQ multiplex PCR, and TCRdb kept only the in-frame ones, dropping some. This sample yields over a million clones, of which roughly 70% are seen a single time; over 1.3% belongs to the top ten. Source material: memory CD4+ T cells sorted from blood. The subset is: CD45RA-negative fraction. The receptor source for this set is a man between 18 and 29 years old in good health.

A word on this clone: This sample also contains other DNA sequences that code for the same CDR3. V is TRBV4-3 and J is TRBJ2-2, with D tentatively TRBD2 (5 bases). Trimming stripped 4 bases from V and 4 bases from J, with 7 bases between. CDR3 length equals 13 residues. Germline V gene sequence: CDR1 LGHNA, CDR2 YSLEER. For the CDR3, the DNA is TGCGCCAGCAGCCTGGCGGGCACCGGGGAGCTGTTTTTT. Translating it yields CASSLAGTGELFF.

The chain is built from TRBV7-6 and TRBJ2-2; no definite D call. The germline V gene has CDR1 SGHVS and CDR2 FNYEAQ. The V and J ends lost 3 bases and 1 base respectively, with 9 bases between them. The CDR3 consists of 15 residues. DNA of the CDR3: TGTGCCAGCAGCTTTGCTGGCGGGAACACCGGGGAGCTGTTTTTT. This codes for CASSFAGGNTGELFF. The whole variable domain, remainder taken from reference TRBV7-6 and TRBJ2-2, is GAGVSQSPRYKVTKRGQDVALRCDPISGHVSLYWYRQALGQGPEFLTYFNYEAQQDKSGLPNDRFSAERPEGSISTLTIQRTEQRDSAMYRCASSFAGGNTGELFFGEGSRLTVL.